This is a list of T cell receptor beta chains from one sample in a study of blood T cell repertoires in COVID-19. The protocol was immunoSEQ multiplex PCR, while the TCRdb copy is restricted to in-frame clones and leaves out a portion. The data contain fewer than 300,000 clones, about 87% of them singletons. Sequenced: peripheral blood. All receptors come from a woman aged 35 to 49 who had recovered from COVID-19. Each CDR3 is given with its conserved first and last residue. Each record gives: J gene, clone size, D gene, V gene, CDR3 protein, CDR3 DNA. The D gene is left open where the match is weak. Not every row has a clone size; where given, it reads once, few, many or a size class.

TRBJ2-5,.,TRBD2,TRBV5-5,CASSLAPKRGGEETQYF,TGTGCCAGCAGCTTGGCCCCAAAGCGGGGGGGCGAAGAGACCCAGTACTTC
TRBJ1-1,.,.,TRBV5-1,CASSSGVANTEAFF,TGCGCCAGCAGCTCGGGGGTTGCGAACACTGAAGCTTTCTTT
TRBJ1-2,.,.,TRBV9,CASGGAVIPTNYGYTF,TGTGCTAGTGGGGGGGCAGTCATCCCTACTAACTATGGCTACACCTTC
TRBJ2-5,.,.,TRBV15,CATGTDYQETQYF,TGTGCCACCGGTACGGACTACCAAGAGACCCAGTACTTC
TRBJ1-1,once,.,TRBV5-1,CASSLEGGDTEAFF,TGCGCCAGCAGCTTAGAGGGAGGTGACACTGAAGCTTTCTTT
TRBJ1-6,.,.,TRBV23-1,CASSQSKSTFAPLHF,TGCGCCAGCAGTCAATCTAAAAGCACTTTTGCACCCCTCCACTTT
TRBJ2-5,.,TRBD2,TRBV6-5,CASTYLAVEGETQYF,TGTGCCAGCACCTATCTAGCGGTCGAGGGGGAGACCCAGTACTTC
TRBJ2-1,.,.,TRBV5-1,CASSSTGGLSWTYNEQFF,TGCGCCAGCAGCTCCACGGGGGGCCTGAGCTGGACCTACAATGAGCAGTTCTTC
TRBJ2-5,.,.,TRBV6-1,CASSDLTSSGVETQYF,TGTGCCAGCAGTGACCTAACTAGTAGTGGAGTAGAGACCCAGTACTTC
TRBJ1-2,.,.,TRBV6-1,CASSEDAGGGGYTF,TGTGCCAGCAGTGAAGATGCCGGGGGGGGTGGCTACACCTTC
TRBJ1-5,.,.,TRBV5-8,CASSLERQGPLSNQPQHF,TGTGCCAGCAGCTTGGAGCGCCAGGGTCCCCTTAGCAATCAGCCCCAGCATTTT
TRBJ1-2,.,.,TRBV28,CASSSDGDYGYTF,TGTGCCAGCAGTTCCGACGGAGACTATGGCTACACCTTC
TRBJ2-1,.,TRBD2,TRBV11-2,CASSNLAGAIYNEQFF,TGTGCCAGCAGCAATCTAGCGGGGGCCATCTACAATGAGCAGTTCTTC
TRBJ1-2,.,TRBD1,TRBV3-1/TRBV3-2,CASSQDATGGFGYTF,TGTGCCAGCAGCCAAGACGCGACAGGGGGGTTTGGCTACACCTTC
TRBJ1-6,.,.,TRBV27,CASSLAGVGSPLHF,TGTGCCAGCAGTTTGGCAGGGGTGGGTTCACCCCTCCACTTT
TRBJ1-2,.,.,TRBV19,CASSIPGFTYGYTF,TGTGCCAGTAGTATTCCAGGGTTTACCTATGGCTACACCTTC
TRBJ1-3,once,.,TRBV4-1,CASSQERGYSGNTIYF,TGCGCCAGCAGCCAAGAAAGGGGCTACTCTGGAAACACCATATATTTT
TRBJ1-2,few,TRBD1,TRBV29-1,CSESGTANGYTF,TGCAGCGAATCCGGGACAGCGAATGGCTACACCTTC
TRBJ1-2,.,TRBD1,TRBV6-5,CASHRDREGGYTF,TGTGCCAGCCACCGGGACAGGGAGGGGGGCTACACCTTC
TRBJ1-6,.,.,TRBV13,CASSLGLAVNNSPLHF,TGTGCCAGCAGCTTAGGGTTGGCAGTTAATAATTCACCCCTCCACTTT
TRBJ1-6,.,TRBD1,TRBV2,CASSERTGRDSPLHF,TGTGCCAGCAGTGAAAGGACAGGGAGGGATTCACCCCTCCACTTT
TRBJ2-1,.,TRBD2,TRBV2,CASSEGLAGRDEQFF,TGTGCCAGCAGTGAGGGACTAGCGGGGCGAGATGAGCAGTTCTTC
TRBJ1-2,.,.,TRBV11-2,CASSLDKRGYTF,TGTGCCAGCAGCTTGGACAAACGGGGCTACACCTTC
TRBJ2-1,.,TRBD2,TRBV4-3,CASSQDSSGGAAYNEQFF,TGCGCCAGCAGCCAAGATTCCAGCGGGGGGGCCGCCTACAATGAGCAGTTCTTC
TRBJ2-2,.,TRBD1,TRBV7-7,CASGTGNTGELFF,TGTGCCAGCGGGACAGGGAACACCGGGGAGCTGTTTTTT
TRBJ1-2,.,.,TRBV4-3,CASSTGRAYGYTF,TGCGCCAGCAGCACAGGGCGGGCCTATGGCTACACCTTC
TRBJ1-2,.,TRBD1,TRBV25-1,CASSEYPILGRGRGGYTF,TGTGCCAGCAGTGAATATCCCATCTTGGGAAGGGGGCGAGGGGGCTACACCTTC
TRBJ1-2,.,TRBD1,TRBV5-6,CASSFYPDRALYGYTF,TGTGCCAGCAGCTTCTACCCGGACAGGGCCCTCTATGGCTACACCTTC
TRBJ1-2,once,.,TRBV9,CASSVRGGAGYGYTF,TGTGCCAGCAGCGTGAGGGGGGGCGCAGGCTATGGCTACACCTTC
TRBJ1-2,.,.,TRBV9,CASSESPDGVGYTF,TGTGCCAGCAGCGAGAGTCCGGACGGGGTTGGCTACACCTTC
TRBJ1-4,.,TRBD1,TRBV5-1,CASSTQGSTNEKLFF,TGCGCCAGCAGCACACAGGGGTCAACTAATGAAAAACTGTTTTTT
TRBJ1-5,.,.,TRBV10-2,CASSESVALTGPQHF,TGCGCCAGCAGTGAGTCGGTAGCCCTAACAGGGCCCCAGCATTTT
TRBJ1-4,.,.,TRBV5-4,CASSLDGEKLFF,TGTGCCAGCAGCCTGGACGGGGAAAAACTGTTTTTT
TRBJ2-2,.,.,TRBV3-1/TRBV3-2,CASSQVNTGELFF,TGTGCCAGCAGCCAAGTAAACACCGGGGAGCTGTTTTTT
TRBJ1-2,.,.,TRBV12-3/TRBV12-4,CASSETRGYTF,TGTGCCAGCAGCGAAACGCGGGGCTACACCTTC
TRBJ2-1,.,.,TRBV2,CASTKQGGYNEQFF,TGTGCCAGCACGAAACAAGGAGGATACAATGAGCAGTTCTTC
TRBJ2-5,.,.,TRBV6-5,CATQPGGFGQETQYF,TGTGCCACCCAACCCGGCGGGTTTGGTCAAGAGACCCAGTACTTC
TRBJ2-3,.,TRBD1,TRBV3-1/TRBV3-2,CASSQAGTAPTDTQYF,TGTGCCAGCAGCCAAGCCGGGACAGCACCTACAGATACGCAGTATTTT
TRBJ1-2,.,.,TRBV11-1,CASSQPGGSVLEGYTF,TGTGCCAGCAGCCAACCGGGGGGCAGCGTGTTAGAGGGCTACACCTTC
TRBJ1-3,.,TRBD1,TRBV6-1,CASSEWRTGRNTIYF,TGTGCCAGCAGTGAATGGCGGACAGGAAGAAACACCATATATTTT
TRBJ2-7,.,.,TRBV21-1,CASSKVAEQGAREQYF,TGTGCCAGCAGCAAAGTCGCAGAGCAGGGGGCGCGGGAGCAGTACTTC
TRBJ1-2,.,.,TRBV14,CASSQGDIYYGYTF,TGTGCCAGCAGCCAAGGGGACATCTACTATGGCTACACCTTC
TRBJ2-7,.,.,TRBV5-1,CASSPGTTGEQYF,TGCGCCAGCAGCCCCGGGACGACAGGCGAGCAGTACTTC
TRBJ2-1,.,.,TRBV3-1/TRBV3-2,CASSPGPGEQFF,TGTGCCAGCAGCCCTGGTCCGGGGGAGCAGTTCTTC
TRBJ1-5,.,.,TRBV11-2,CASSLSEGGFDQPQHF,TGTGCCAGCAGCTTAAGTGAAGGCGGTTTCGATCAGCCCCAGCATTTT
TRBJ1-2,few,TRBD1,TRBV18,CASSTRGQGSNYGYTF,TGTGCCAGCTCAACGCGAGGACAGGGGTCCAACTATGGCTACACCTTC
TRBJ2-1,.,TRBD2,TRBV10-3,CAISDRGGASYNEQFF,TGTGCCATCAGTGATCGCGGGGGGGCCTCCTACAATGAGCAGTTCTTC
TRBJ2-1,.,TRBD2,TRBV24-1,CATSDSAGGDYNEQFF,TGTGCCACCAGTGATTCAGCGGGGGGGGACTACAATGAGCAGTTCTTC
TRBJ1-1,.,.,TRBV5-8,CASSLDTGTYSEAFF,TGTGCCAGCAGCTTGGATACAGGAACTTACTCGGAAGCTTTCTTT
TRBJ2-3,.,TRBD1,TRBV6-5,CASRAGGTQYF,TGTGCCAGCAGAGCAGGGGGTACGCAGTATTTT